Shown below are 13 T cell receptor beta chains from a single sample sequenced in a study of cytomegalovirus exposure and HLA in healthy donors. PCR involved 60 Vbeta and 13 Jbeta primers. Sequenced by immunoSEQ multiplex PCR; TCRdb stores in-frame clones only, minus some. The repertoire table contains about 200,000 clones. Input material: PBMCs. The receptors were sampled from a woman aged 30 to 39 in good health and CMV-seropositive.

The chain joins TRBV2 to TRBJ2-7; 9 positions agree with TRBD1. CDR3 length equals 14 residues. Germline assignment: CDR1 SNHLY and CDR2 FYNNEI. The ends lost 6 bases at V and 3 bases at J; junction bases unmatched: 6. For the CDR3, the DNA is TGTGCCAGCAGGGGCCGGGACAGGGACTACGAGCAGTACTTC. Translating it yields CASRGRDRDYEQYF.

The CDR3 nucleotides read TGTGCCAGCAGTTTATCAGCGGGGTATAGCAATCAGCCCCAGCATTTT. It is translated as CASSLSAGYSNQPQHF. V and J are TRBV27 and TRBJ1-5; D not resolved. The germline V gene has CDR1 MNHEY and CDR2 SMNVEV (reference sequence). This CDR3 has 16 amino acids. The germline V and J ends were trimmed by 0 bases and 0 bases, with 9 bases remaining between them.

Details on this clone: One end of the junction does not line up with germline, which may come from a read error. V gene TRBV7-2 combines with J gene TRBJ1-4; tentative D call: TRBD1 (5 bases). Germline V lookup: CDR1 SGHTA, CDR2 FQGNSA. The CDR3 is made up of 15 amino acids. CDR3 residues: CASGFERGGGEKLFF. CDR3 nucleotides: TGTGCCAGCGGCTTCGAACGGGGCGGGGGTGAAAAACTGTTTTTT.

J is TRBJ2-7 and V is TRBV5-1, with no clear D. The CDR3 has 13 amino acids. Trimming removed 0 bases at V and 6 bases at J, with 10 bases between. Germline V gene lookup returns CDR1 SGHRS and CDR2 YFSETQ. CDR3 nucleotides: TGCGCCAGCAGCTTGGCCCTAGGATTCGAGCAGTACTTC. Protein product: CASSLALGFEQYF.

The gene calls are TRBV5-6 and TRBJ2-1; 11 bases map to TRBD2. The V and J ends lost 0 bases and 7 bases, in that order; junction bases with no gene match: 3. Germline CDR1 SGHDT, CDR2 YYEEEE. There are 15 residues in the CDR3. CDR3 DNA: TGTGCCAGCAGCTTGGTTGCTAGCGGGAGGAATGAGCAGTTCTTC. Protein: CASSLVASGRNEQFF.

V usage is TRBV6-1 and J usage is TRBJ2-3; the D gene is possibly TRBD2 (5 bases). The germline gives CDR1 MNHNS, CDR2 SASEGT. The CDR3 runs 15 residues. V was pared by 1 base and J by 1 base, with 9 bases between. The CDR3 spells CASSEVLARTDTQYF. The CDR3 DNA reads TGTGCCAGCAGTGAAGTCCTAGCCCGCACAGATACGCAGTATTTT.

The rearrangement links TRBV2 to TRBJ1-2; D gene unclear. Trimming pared 0 bases from V and 4 bases from J, leaving 15 bases between. Looked up from germline, CDR1 is SNHLY and CDR2 is FYNNEI. The CDR3 length is 16 residues. The CDR3 bases are TGTGCCAGCAGTGAAGCTATCAACCAAGGAGGCTATGGCTACACCTTC. This sequence encodes CASSEAINQGGYGYTF.

The rearrangement links TRBV14 to TRBJ2-3, with D unresolved. The V end was cut by 2 bases, the J end by 4 bases, with 10 bases between. There are 14 residues in the CDR3. The germline V gene encodes CDR1 SGHDN and CDR2 FVKESK. CDR3 amino acids: CASSQMQISDTQYF. The CDR3 nucleotides read TGTGCCAGCAGCCAAATGCAGATTTCAGATACGCAGTATTTT.

The rearrangement joins TRBV14 to TRBJ2-1; possible D gene TRBD2, 5 bases. V lost 1 base and J 3 bases, leaving 7 bases between the germline ends. The length of the CDR3 is 14 residues. Germline V gives CDR1 SGHDN, CDR2 FVKESK. The DNA of the CDR3 is TGTGCCAGCAGCCAAGGAGGGATCTACAATGAGCAGTTCTTC. This translates into CASSQGGIYNEQFF.

The rearrangement links TRBV5-4 to TRBJ1-1, with 9 bases lining up with TRBD1. CDR3 size: 12 residues. After removal of 4 bases from V and 6 bases from J, the junction contained 1 base not matched to a gene. The germline CDR1 and CDR2 sequences are SGHNT and YYREEE (reference sequence). The CDR3 region has the DNA TGTGCCAGCAGCAGGACAGGGGCTGAAGCTTTCTTT. The encoded protein is CASSRTGAEAFF.

This rearrangement joins TRBV15 to TRBJ2-1; tentative D call: TRBD1 (5 bases). The CDR3 covers 14 residues. Germline loops: CDR1 LNHNV, CDR2 YYDKDF (reference sequence). Trimming left V 6 bases short and J 6 bases short, with 15 bases between. The CDR3 spells CATSLTERGNEQFF. CDR3 in DNA: TGTGCCACCAGTCTGACGGAAAGGGGCAATGAGCAGTTCTTC.

The chain uses TRBV5-4 and TRBJ1-1, with 7 bases matching TRBD1. The germline gives CDR1 SGHNT, CDR2 YYREEE (reference sequence). This CDR3 spans 16 amino acids. V dropped 3 bases and J dropped 0; count of bases not matched to a gene: 8. The CDR3 nucleotides read TGTGCCAGCAGCTCCGGCACCGGGACAGTGAACACTGAAGCTTTCTTT. Translated, it gives CASSSGTGTVNTEAFF.

This chain links TRBV7-6 with TRBJ1-5; possibly TRBD1 for D (5 bases). V was cut by 5 bases and J by 1 base, with 15 bases left in between. This CDR3 region has 16 residues. Germline V CDR1 and CDR2: SGHVS, FNYEAQ. The CDR3 sequence is CASSPGSGRSNQPQHF. As DNA, the CDR3 is TGTGCCAGCAGCCCAGGGTCGGGTCGAAGCAATCAGCCCCAGCATTTT.